These 8 T cell receptor beta chains were all obtained from the same sample, sequenced in a study of beta chain features in type 1 diabetes. Expressed TCRB transcripts were sequenced, since all the RNA that had been isolated was reverse transcribed. Produced via immunoSEQ multiplex PCR; TCRdb's table is partial and in-frame only. The table lists approximately 140,000 clones, around 50% of them singletons. Sequenced input: Tregs from blood. These receptors were taken from a man between 18 and 29 years old in good health.

The rearrangement joins TRBV7-9 to TRBJ2-4, with a weak D call TRBD2 (6 bases). In germline, CDR1 is SEHNR, CDR2 FQNEAQ (reference sequence). The CDR3 sequence is 16 residues long. Trimming shortened V by 1 base and J by 5 bases, and 15 bases separated the two germline ends. The chain's CDR3 is CASSLGMLGTENIQYF. CDR3 bases: TGTGCCAGCAGCTTAGGGATGTTGGGGACTGAAAACATTCAGTACTTC.

This chain joins TRBV10-3 and TRBJ1-1, with TRBD1 as a possible D gene (6 bases). V was pared by 5 bases and J by 2 bases, with 15 bases between. The CDR3 loop spans 15 amino acids. In germline, CDR1 is ENHRY, CDR2 SYGVKD. The DNA for the CDR3 is TGTGCCATCAGTCCGGCACAGGGACCCAACACTGAAGCTTTCTTT. Its translation: CAISPAQGPNTEAFF.

DNA of the CDR3: TGCGCCAGCAGCTCCCGACAGGGGGCTTTCTACGAGCAGTACTTC. Its protein product is CASSSRQGAFYEQYF. V and J are TRBV5-1 and TRBJ2-7, with TRBD1 identical over 10 bases. J lost 3 bases, V lost 3 bases, and 6 bases had no gene match. The CDR3 runs 15 residues. In germline, CDR1 is SGHRS, CDR2 YFSETQ.

V and J are TRBV30 and TRBJ1-5; D is undetermined. Germline CDR1 and CDR2: GTSNPN and SVGIG (reference sequence). The V and J ends lost 2 bases and 4 bases respectively, with 12 bases between them. The CDR3 length is 14 residues. The CDR3 protein is CAWSFWRRNQPQHF. CDR3 nucleotide sequence: TGTGCCTGGAGTTTTTGGAGGCGTAATCAGCCCCAGCATTTT. Full variable domain (rest looked up from reference TRBV30 and TRBJ1-5): SQTIHQWPATLVQPVGSPLSLECTVEGTSNPNLYWYRQAAGRGLQLLFYSVGIGQISSEVPQNLSASRPQDRQFILSSKKLLLSDSGFYLCAWSFWRRNQPQHFGDGTRLSIL.

In regard to this clone: One junction end disagrees with the germline gene, perhaps due to a read error. CDR3 protein: CASSRGQGHQPRHF. CDR3 nucleotide sequence: TGTGCCAGCAGCCGTGGACAGGGCCATCAGCCCCGGCATTTT. This chain joins TRBV5-6 and TRBJ1-5; 8 bases match TRBD1. The CDR3 length is 14 residues. From germline, CDR1 is SGHDT and CDR2 YYEEEE.

The chain has TRBV30 and TRBJ1-2; 7 bases are shared with TRBD1. This CDR3 spans 13 amino acids. Germline lookup yields CDR1 GTSNPN and CDR2 SVGIG (reference sequence). V gave up 4 bases and J gave up 4 bases; unmatched junction bases: 6. The chain's CDR3 is CAWKQGIGYGYTF. The CDR3 coding sequence is TGTGCCTGGAAACAGGGGATAGGCTATGGCTACACCTTC.

The chain uses TRBV4-1 and TRBJ2-5; 7 bases are shared with TRBD1. Germline loops: CDR1 MGHRA, CDR2 YSYEKL. V gave up 5 bases and J gave up 4 bases; unmatched junction bases: 4. The CDR3 length is 13 residues. CDR3 sequence: CASSSRQGETQYF. The CDR3 nucleotides are TGCGCCAGCAGCTCCCGACAGGGAGAGACCCAGTACTTC.

The chain employs TRBV5-1 and TRBJ1-6; maybe TRBD1 (5 bases). Trimming removed 5 bases at V and 9 bases at J, with 12 bases between. The length of the CDR3 is 13 residues. Per germline, CDR1 SGHRS and CDR2 YFSETQ. The CDR3 loop is CASSLTVGSPLHF. DNA of the CDR3: TGCGCCAGCAGTTTGACAGTTGGTTCACCCCTCCACTTT.